This entry lists 6 T cell receptor beta chains sequenced from one sample in a study of CD8 T cells in Susac syndrome. A quantity of about 0.5 to 1 ug RNA underwent reverse transcription using random hexamers. MiXCR was run by TCRdb on the immunoSEQ multiplex PCR reads, yielding one entry per CDR3 protein. The table has some 300,000 distinct CDR3 sequences, 85% seen once. Sequenced material: CD8+ T cells from PBMCs. These receptors came from a human donor with multiple sclerosis.

The chain recombines TRBV28 with TRBJ2-7; D not resolved. CDR1 and CDR2 (germline): MDHEN, SYDVKM. Between the trimmed V and J ends, which lost 5 bases and 2 bases, there was a span of 13 bases. CDR3 length: 14 amino acids. Here the CDR3 DNA reads TGTGCCAGCAGTACCCCCTTTAAACCCTACGAGCAGTACTTC. Amino acids: CASSTPFKPYEQYF.

This sequence joins TRBV25-1 and TRBJ1-2; TRBD1 is a possible D gene (5 bases). The germline V gene encodes CDR1 MGHDK and CDR2 SYGVNS. The germline V and J ends were trimmed by 3 bases and 4 bases, with 6 bases remaining between them. The CDR3 has 12 residues. The CDR3 nucleotides are TGTGCCAGCAGTGAGACAGTCTATGGCTACACCTTC. Protein: CASSETVYGYTF.

This chain uses TRBV5-1 with TRBJ1-1; D is undetermined. The germline V gene encodes CDR1 SGHRS and CDR2 YFSETQ. The CDR3 has 13 amino acids. V lost 0 bases and J lost 6, with 9 bases in between. The CDR3 region is CASSLGRPPEAFF. CDR3 DNA sequence: TGCGCCAGCAGCTTGGGACGTCCCCCTGAAGCTTTCTTT.

The chain couples TRBV3-1 to TRBJ2-6; D is possibly TRBD1 (6 bases). The germline V and J ends were trimmed by 2 bases and 0 bases, with 14 bases remaining between them. The CDR3 consists of 18 residues. Germline CDR1 and CDR2: LGHDT and YNNKEL (reference sequence). CDR3 coding DNA: TGTGCCAGCAGCCAAAGCGAACGGACAGTCTCTGGGGCCAACGTCCTGACTTTC. The encoded protein is CASSQSERTVSGANVLTF.

The chain recombines TRBV7-9 with TRBJ1-5, with 9 positions matching TRBD1. The J segment lost 3 bases and the V segment lost 2 bases, leaving 14 bases of the junction unmatched. Germline CDR1 reads SEHNR; CDR2 reads FQNEAQ (reference sequence). The CDR3 has 19 residues. The DNA of the CDR3 is TGTGCCAGCAGCTTATTCAAAGGGGAGACAGGGGGGTTCAATCAGCCCCAGCATTTT. It codes for CASSLFKGETGGFNQPQHF.

This clonotype showed up just a few times. The CDR3 DNA reads TGTGCCAGCAGTATGGACAAGATGGGTAGGGAGCAGTACTTC. This gives the protein CASSMDKMGREQYF. This rearrangement joins TRBV9 to TRBJ2-7; D might be TRBD1 (5 bases). CDR3 length: 14 residues. V shed 5 bases and J shed 7 bases, with 19 bases lying between them. Germline V gives CDR1 SGDLS, CDR2 YYNGEE.